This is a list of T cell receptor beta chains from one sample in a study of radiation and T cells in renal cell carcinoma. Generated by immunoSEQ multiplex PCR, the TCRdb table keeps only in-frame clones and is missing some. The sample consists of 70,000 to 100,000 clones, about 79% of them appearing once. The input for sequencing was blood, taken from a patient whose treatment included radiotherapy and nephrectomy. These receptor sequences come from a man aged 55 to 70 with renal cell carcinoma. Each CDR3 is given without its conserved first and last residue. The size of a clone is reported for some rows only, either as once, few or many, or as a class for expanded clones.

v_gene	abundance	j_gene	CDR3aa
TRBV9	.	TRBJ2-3	ASSVGLLGVTDTQY
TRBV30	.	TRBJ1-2	AWCYGYGGDLLDGYT
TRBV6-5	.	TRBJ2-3	ASSYRGSSTDTQY
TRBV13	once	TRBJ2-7	ASSYGAGRARSYEQY
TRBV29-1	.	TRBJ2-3	SVGRDTDTQY
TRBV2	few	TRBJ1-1	ASSVGGNTEAF
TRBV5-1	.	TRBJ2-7	ASREYTVSYEQY
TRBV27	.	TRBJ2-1	ASSLLAGASYNEQF
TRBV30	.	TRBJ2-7	AWSEGQGAPGSYEQY
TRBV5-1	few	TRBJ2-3	ASSLVTRETDTQY
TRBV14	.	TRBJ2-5	ASSQIEIATQY
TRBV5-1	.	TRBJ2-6	ASSSPESSGANVLT
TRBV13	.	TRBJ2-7	ASSGPGLAGGAYEQY
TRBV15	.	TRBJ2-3	ATSRDKAAGTDTQY
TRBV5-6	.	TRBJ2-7	ASSLGPRRTYEQY
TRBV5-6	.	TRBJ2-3	ASSWWAPRIRGTDTQY
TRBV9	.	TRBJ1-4	ASSARGAGGEKLF